This record looks at one T cell receptor (beta chain) sequence and its context. The sample is drawn from a study of Graves' ophthalmopathy and Graves' hyperthyroidism. Other autoimmune disease, uncontrolled infection, pregnancy and lactation led to exclusion. The CDR3 totals 16 residues. Germline-derived CDR1 and CDR2 are SEHNR and FQNEAQ (reference sequence). Trimming shortened V by 3 bases and J by 6 bases, and 18 bases separated the two germline ends. Amplification of TCR beta CDR3 regions used RNA transcripts. An initial RT-PCR round employing HTBI primers preceded a second-round multiplex PCR. TCRdb redid the calling of the multiplex PCR reads with MiXCR, one entry per CDR3 protein. The sample holds about 660,000 distinct CDR3 sequences; about 38% are singletons and the top ten take more than 3%.

The V and J genes are TRBV7-9 and TRBJ1-5; the D gene is possibly TRBD1 (6 bases). The sequenced sample consisted of peripheral blood. This receptor was obtained from an adult man with Graves' ophthalmopathy. CDR3 nucleotides: TGTGCCAGCAGCTTCTGGGACGGGACATCAAGTCAGCCCCAGCATTTT. It translates to CASSFWDGTSSQPQHF.